This record concerns one T cell receptor beta chain sequence. Between the trimmed V and J ends, which lost 0 bases and 8 bases, there was a span of 8 bases. Germline loops: CDR1 SGHNT, CDR2 YENEEA. This CDR3 is 13 amino acids long. Of the isolated RNA, all was reverse transcribed, and so the sequenced material was expressed TCRB transcripts. TCRdb's copy holds only in-frame clones and misses some; the assay was immunoSEQ multiplex PCR. Of just over 450,000 clones listed, approximately 28% are singletons. These data belong to a study of beta chain features in type 1 diabetes. This sequence joins TRBV11-3 and TRBJ2-1; D remains ambiguous. This receptor was obtained from a man aged 18 to 30 in good health. The specimen was naive CD4+ T cells from blood. Here the CDR3 DNA reads TGTGCCAGCAGCTTAGAGGCGCGGCATGAGCAGTTCTTC. Translation gives CASSLEARHEQFF.